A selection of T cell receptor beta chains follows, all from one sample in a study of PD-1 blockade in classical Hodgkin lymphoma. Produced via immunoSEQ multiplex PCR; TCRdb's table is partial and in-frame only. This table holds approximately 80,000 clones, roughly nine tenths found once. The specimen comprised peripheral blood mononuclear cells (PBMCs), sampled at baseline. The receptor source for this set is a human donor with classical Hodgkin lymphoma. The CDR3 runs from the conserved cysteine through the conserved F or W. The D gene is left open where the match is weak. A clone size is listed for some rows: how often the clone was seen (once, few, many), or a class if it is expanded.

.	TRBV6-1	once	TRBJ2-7	CASRTGRGNYEQYF	TGTGCCAGCAGGACGGGCAGGGGAAACTACGAGCAGTACTTC
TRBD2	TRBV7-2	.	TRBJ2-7	CASSLGLAGDYEQYF	TGTGCCAGCAGCCTAGGACTAGCGGGAGACTACGAGCAGTACTTC
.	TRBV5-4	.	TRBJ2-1	CASSLASGGANYNEQFF	TGTGCCAGCAGCTTGGCCTCTGGGGGCGCGAACTACAATGAGCAGTTCTTC
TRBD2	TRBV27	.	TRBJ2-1	CASSNRNGLAGRQFF	TGTGCCAGCAGTAATCGGAATGGACTAGCGGGAAGACAGTTCTTC
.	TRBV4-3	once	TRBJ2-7	CASSQGQSPSYEQYF	TGCGCCAGCAGCCAAGGACAGTCCCCGTCCTACGAGCAGTACTTC
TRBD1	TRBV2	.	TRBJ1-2	CASSYYRGTYGYTF	TGTGCCAGCAGTTACTACAGGGGAACCTATGGCTACACCTTC
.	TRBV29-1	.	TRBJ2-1	CSVDLGAEQFF	TGCAGCGTTGATCTAGGCGCTGAGCAGTTCTTC
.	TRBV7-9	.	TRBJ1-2	CASSSTLTLLGYTF	TGTGCCAGCAGCTCAACCTTAACCCTCCTCGGCTACACCTTC
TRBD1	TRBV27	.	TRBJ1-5	CASSPIRPGQVNQDDQPQHF	TGTGCCAGCAGTCCAATCCGTCCGGGACAGGTAAATCAGGATGATCAGCCCCAGCATTTT
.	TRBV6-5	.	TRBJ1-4	CASRLTTNEKLFF	TGTGCCAGCAGATTAACAACTAATGAAAAACTGTTTTTT
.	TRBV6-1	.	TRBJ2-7	CASGDLAYEQYF	TGTGCCAGCGGGGATCTGGCCTACGAGCAGTACTTC
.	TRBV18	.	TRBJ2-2	CASSPGIGSNTGELFF	TGTGCCAGCTCACCAGGGATCGGGAGTAACACCGGGGAGCTGTTTTTT
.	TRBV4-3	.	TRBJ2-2	CASSQVNVANTGELFF	TGCGCCAGCAGCCAAGTGAACGTCGCGAACACCGGGGAGCTGTTTTTT
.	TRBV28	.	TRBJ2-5	CASTSPGGGKETQYF	TGTGCCAGCACTTCGCCGGGAGGGGGCAAAGAGACCCAGTACTTC
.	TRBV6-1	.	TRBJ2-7	CASSESAAYEQYF	TGTGCCAGCAGTGAATCGGCCGCCTACGAGCAGTACTTC
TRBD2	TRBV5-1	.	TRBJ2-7	CASSLRTSGFYEQYF	TGCGCCAGCAGCTTACGGACTAGCGGGTTCTACGAGCAGTACTTC
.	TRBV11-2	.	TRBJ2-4	CASSSAKGGVAKNIQYF	TGTGCCAGCAGCTCAGCTAAGGGGGGAGTGGCCAAAAACATTCAGTACTTC
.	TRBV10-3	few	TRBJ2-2	CAIGEANTGELFF	TGTGCCATAGGGGAAGCGAACACCGGGGAGCTGTTTTTT
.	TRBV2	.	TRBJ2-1	CASRPGPSSYNEQFF	TGTGCCAGCAGACCCGGACCAAGCTCCTACAATGAGCAGTTCTTC
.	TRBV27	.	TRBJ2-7	CASSWDPQAEQYF	TGTGCCAGCAGTTGGGACCCCCAGGCCGAGCAGTACTTC
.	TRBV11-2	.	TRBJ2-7	CASSLGVQSYEQYF	TGTGCCAGCAGCTTAGGAGTACAGTCCTACGAGCAGTACTTC
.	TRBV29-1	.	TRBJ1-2	CSVDSGGGYTF	TGCAGCGTTGATAGCGGGGGCGGCTACACCTTC
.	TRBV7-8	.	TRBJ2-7	CASSPNSGLYYEQYF	TGTGCCAGCAGCCCAAACAGTGGATTATACTACGAGCAGTACTTC
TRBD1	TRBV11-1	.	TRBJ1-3	CASDPGQGLSGNTIYF	TGTGCCAGCGATCCGGGACAGGGGCTATCTGGAAACACCATATATTTT
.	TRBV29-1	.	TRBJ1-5	CSVGDGYSNQPQHF	TGCAGCGTTGGGGACGGCTATAGCAATCAGCCCCAGCATTTT
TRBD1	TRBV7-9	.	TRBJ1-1	CASSLGIGQGAPNTEAFF	TGTGCCAGCAGCTTAGGGATAGGACAGGGGGCGCCGAACACTGAAGCTTTCTTT
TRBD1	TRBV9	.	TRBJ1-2	CASSGQGTNYGYTF	TGTGCCAGCAGCGGACAGGGTACGAACTATGGCTACACCTTC
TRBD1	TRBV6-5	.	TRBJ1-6	CASSYSDRGYNSPLHF	TGTGCCAGCAGTTACTCCGACAGGGGATACAATTCACCCCTCCACTTT
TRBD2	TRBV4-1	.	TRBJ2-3	CASSPGRGANTQYF	TGCGCCAGCAGCCCAGGGCGGGGGGCGAATACGCAGTATTTT
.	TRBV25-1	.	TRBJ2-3	CASSGVSGQQTYTQYF	TGTGCCAGCAGTGGTGTCTCCGGACAACAAACATATACGCAGTATTTT